This T cell receptor beta chain was identified during a study of shared clonotypes between healthy human individuals. Across the study: Each donor had three CD4 naive, three CD4 memory, two CD8 naive and one CD8 memory plate.

This clone has just one count. DNA at 200 ng, 25,000 to 35,000 T cell genomes, went into sorted-subset replicate PCRs. Sequencing was performed with immunoSEQ multiplex PCR; in TCRdb, only in-frame clones are kept and a portion is missing. Here the sample spans more than 2,000,000 clones, about 92% being singletons. CD4+ cells were split into CD45RA+ naive and CD45RA-negative memory subsets. The CDR3 runs 14 residues. CDR1 SNHLY and CDR2 FYNNEI come from the germline V gene. The V and J ends lost 3 bases and 0 bases respectively, with 6 bases between them. Sequenced input: naive CD4+ T cells sorted from blood. Subset in this sample: CD45RA+ positively selected. The chain is built from TRBV2 and TRBJ1-3, with D uncertain. The origin of this receptor is a man aged 18 to 30 in good health. The CDR3: CASSDGYSGNTIYF. CDR3 nucleotides: TGTGCCAGCAGTGATGGGTACTCTGGAAACACCATATATTTT.